This T cell receptor (beta chain) was captured by sequencing in a study of OX40 agonist ivuxolimab in advanced cancers. The overall study: Dose-escalation cases comprised hepatocellular carcinoma, melanoma, renal cell or head and neck cancer. Notes on the study in general: On average, CD8+ T cells had more expanded clones than CD4+. What antigens the expanded peripheral T cells recognized was never established.

Details on this clone: Antigen unknown.

Collection of blood occurred at baseline, at cycle 4 day 1, and at cycle 7 day 1. This CDR3 has 16 residues. V was clipped by 3 bases and J by 3 bases; unmatched bases: 5. CDR1 SGHTS and CDR2 YDEGEE come from the germline V gene. TCRdb's table, derived via immunoSEQ multiplex PCR, lists solely in-frame clones and lacks some. Among about 82,000 clones listed, about nine tenths were seen once. Sample: CD4+ or CD8+ T cells sorted from blood, taken in a trial of the OX40 agonist ivuxolimab. The source of this sequence is an adult with an advanced solid tumor such as melanoma, head and neck, liver or kidney cancer. This chain uses TRBV5-8 with TRBJ2-7; 14 nucleotides align to TRBD2. The CDR3 DNA follows: TGTGCCAGCAGCTCGGCCGGGACTAGCGGGAGCTACGAGCAGTACTTC. This sequence encodes CASSSAGTSGSYEQYF.